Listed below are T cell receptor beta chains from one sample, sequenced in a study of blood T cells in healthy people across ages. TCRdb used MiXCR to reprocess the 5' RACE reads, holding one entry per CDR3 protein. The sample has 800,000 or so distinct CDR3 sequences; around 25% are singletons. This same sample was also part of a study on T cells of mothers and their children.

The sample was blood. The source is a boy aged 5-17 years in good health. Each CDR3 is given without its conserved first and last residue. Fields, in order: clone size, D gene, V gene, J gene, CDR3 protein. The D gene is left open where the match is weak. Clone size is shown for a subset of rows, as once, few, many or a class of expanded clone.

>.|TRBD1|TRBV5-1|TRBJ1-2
ASSPRQGGVYGYT
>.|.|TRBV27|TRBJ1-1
ASSLRPSTEAF
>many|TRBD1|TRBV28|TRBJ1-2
AALHFTGEYGYT
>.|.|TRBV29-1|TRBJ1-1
SVDPGAVNTEAF
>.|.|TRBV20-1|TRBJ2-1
RATRSYNEQF
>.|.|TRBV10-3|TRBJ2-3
AISEVKADTQY
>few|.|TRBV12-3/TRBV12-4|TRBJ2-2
ASMAFTGELF
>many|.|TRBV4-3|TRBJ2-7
ASSASRGYEQY
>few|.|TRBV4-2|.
ASSQGTLYNEQF
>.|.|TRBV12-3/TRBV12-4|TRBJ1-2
ASSLMGFGYT
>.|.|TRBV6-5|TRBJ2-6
ASRETSGANVLT
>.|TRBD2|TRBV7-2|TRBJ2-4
ASSLVGLAGGNIQY
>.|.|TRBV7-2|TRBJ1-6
ASSFGRGENSPLH
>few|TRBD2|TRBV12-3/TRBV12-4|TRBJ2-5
ASSLLSGEETQY